The next 29 T cell receptor beta chains were all read from a single sample in a study of cytomegalovirus exposure and HLA in healthy donors. Amplification used 60 Vbeta primers and 13 Jbeta primers. The method was immunoSEQ multiplex PCR; TCRdb's version includes in-frame clones alone and lacks a portion of them. This table holds 55,000 or so clones, approximately 84% found once. Sequencing was carried out using PBMCs. These receptor sequences come from a man aged 45-60 years in good health and CMV-seronegative.

This rearrangement joins TRBV4-1 to TRBJ1-5, with 8 bases fitting TRBD1. The CDR3 is 16 amino acids. Unmatched junction bases numbered 10, after V lost 2 bases and J lost 7 bases. Germline CDR1 and CDR2: MGHRA and YSYEKL. The CDR3 region has the DNA TGCGCCAGCAGCCAACGGACAGGGCTACTAATGCAGCCCCAGCATTTT. Translating gives CASSQRTGLLMQPQHF.

V and J are TRBV19 and TRBJ1-4, with TRBD1 matching 9 bases. From germline, CDR1 is LNHDA and CDR2 SQIVND (reference sequence). This CDR3 has 14 residues. Trimming took 5 bases from V and 7 from J; bases not matched to a gene: 5. This CDR3 is CASSQQGAREKLFF. The CDR3 DNA sequence: TGTGCCAGTAGTCAACAGGGGGCTCGTGAAAAACTGTTTTTT.

The chain has TRBV19 and TRBJ1-1, with D uncertain. CDR3 length equals 11 residues. CDR1 LNHDA and CDR2 SQIVND come from the germline V gene (reference sequence). Trimming removed 6 bases at V and 4 bases at J, with 6 bases between. The CDR3 coding sequence is TGTGCCAGTAGGTACACCACTGAAGCTTTCTTT. It specifies CASRYTTEAFF.

This clone was seen a handful of times. The chain's CDR3 is CASSFSGVPPDEQFF. CDR3 in DNA: TGTGCCAGCAGCTTCTCAGGGGTGCCTCCCGATGAGCAGTTCTTC. The chain combines TRBV5-8 with TRBJ2-1; the D gene is possibly TRBD1 (6 bases). The CDR3 consists of 15 residues. CDR1 is SGHTS and CDR2 is YDEGEE in the germline V gene. V lost 2 bases to trimming and J lost 8 bases, with 17 bases between them.

This chain uses TRBV2 with TRBJ1-5; 8 bases match TRBD1. The V and J ends lost 6 bases and 0 bases, in that order; junction bases with no gene match: 7. The CDR3 length is 16 residues. Germline loops: CDR1 SNHLY, CDR2 FYNNEI. This CDR3 reads CASRPDRGYSNQPQHF. CDR3 DNA sequence: TGTGCCAGCAGGCCTGACAGGGGTTATAGCAATCAGCCCCAGCATTTT.

This chain connects TRBV5-1 to TRBJ2-7, with D perhaps TRBD2 (5 bases). V lost 0 bases and J 6 bases, leaving 10 bases between the germline ends. Germline V gene lookup returns CDR1 SGHRS and CDR2 YFSETQ. The CDR3 runs 13 residues. CDR3 sequence (DNA): TGCGCCAGCAGCTTGGCGTTGGCGGGCGAGCAGTACTTC. This sequence encodes CASSLALAGEQYF.

V and J are TRBV27 and TRBJ1-6; D call uncertain. CDR1 is MNHEY and CDR2 is SMNVEV in the germline V gene (reference sequence). Trimming pared 6 bases from V and 0 bases from J, leaving 6 bases between. The CDR3 extends over 14 amino acids. The CDR3 region is CASRVSSYNSPLHF. DNA of the CDR3: TGTGCCAGCAGGGTGAGCTCCTATAATTCACCCCTCCACTTT.

This clone was detected once. The chain is built from TRBV4-1 and TRBJ2-7; 10 nucleotides line up with TRBD2. After removal of 1 base from V and 6 bases from J, the junction contained 3 bases not matched to a gene. Germline V lookup: CDR1 MGHRA, CDR2 YSYEKL. The CDR3 spans 14 residues. The CDR3 loop reads CASSQGPSGGEQYF. The CDR3, as DNA: TGCGCCAGCAGCCAAGGCCCTAGCGGGGGCGAGCAGTACTTC.

V usage is TRBV7-7 and J usage is TRBJ2-1; the match to TRBD2 covers 8 bases. With V trimmed by 5 bases and J by 6 bases, 6 bases remained unmatched. The CDR3 length is 14 residues. CDR1 is SSHAT and CDR2 is FNYEAQ in the germline V gene (reference sequence). CDR3 region: CASSDLGGGNEQFF. The CDR3 nucleotides read TGTGCCAGCAGCGACCTCGGGGGGGGCAATGAGCAGTTCTTC.

This clone was observed a single time. V is TRBV6-1 and J is TRBJ2-7; D is possibly TRBD1 (6 bases). Trimming shortened V by 6 bases and J by 2 bases, and 14 bases separated the two germline ends. The CDR3 totals 14 residues. In germline, CDR1 is MNHNS, CDR2 SASEGT. CDR3 coding DNA: TGTGCCAGCAGACCAGGGGATAACGCCTACGAGCAGTACTTC. It codes for CASRPGDNAYEQYF.

V gene TRBV2 combines with J gene TRBJ1-5; a weak D match, TRBD1 (5 bases). Germline CDR1 is SNHLY and CDR2 is FYNNEI. V was shortened by 9 bases and J by 6 bases, with 18 bases between the two germline ends. The CDR3 loop spans 14 amino acids. The CDR3 DNA reads as TGTGCCAGTGCCCACATCGGAGGGACTCAGCCCCAGCATTTT. Translating it yields CASAHIGGTQPQHF.

The gene calls are TRBV28 and TRBJ2-2; a possible D gene is TRBD2 (6 bases). Germline CDR1 reads MDHEN; CDR2 reads SYDVKM. The CDR3 has 13 residues. V lost 3 bases, J lost 7 bases, and 9 bases lay in between. CDR3 nucleotide sequence: TGTGCCAGCAGTTTTACCGGGGGCGGGGAGCTGTTTTTT. This gives the protein CASSFTGGGELFF.

J is TRBJ2-3 and V is TRBV7-8, with 13 bases identical to TRBD2. With 1 base clipped from V and 6 bases from J, the junction kept 4 bases outside the gene matches. Germline assignment: CDR1 SGHVS and CDR2 FQNEAQ. The CDR3 consists of 16 residues. The chain's CDR3 is CASSLGTSGGEDTQYF. CDR3 coding DNA: TGTGCCAGCAGCTTAGGGACTAGCGGGGGAGAGGATACGCAGTATTTT.

This sequence joins TRBV27 and TRBJ2-7; D is perhaps TRBD2 (5 bases). Germline assignment: CDR1 MNHEY and CDR2 SMNVEV (reference sequence). This CDR3 contains 13 residues. The V end lost 5 bases, the J end lost 4 bases, and 12 bases lay between the germline ends. The CDR3 DNA sequence: TGTGCCAGCAGTGAGAGGTCGGGGTACGAGCAGTACTTC. This codes for CASSERSGYEQYF.

The sample holds a few counts of this clone. This sequence joins TRBV6-1 and TRBJ1-3; perhaps TRBD1 as D (6 bases). The germline V gene encodes CDR1 MNHNS and CDR2 SASEGT. The CDR3 length is 16 residues. V was shortened by 1 base and J by 1 base, with 11 bases between the two germline ends. CDR3 protein: CASSEVPTGSGNTIYF. The CDR3 DNA sequence: TGTGCCAGCAGTGAAGTACCAACAGGGTCTGGAAACACCATATATTTT.

The J gene is TRBJ1-3, the V gene TRBV6-6, with TRBD1 matching 7 bases. This CDR3 comprises 15 residues. CDR1 is MNHNY, CDR2 SVGAGI, per germline (reference sequence). V shed 6 bases, J shed 2 bases, and the junction held 7 bases outside the gene matches. The CDR3 DNA reads TGTGCCAGCAGGCGGACAGGTGCGGCTGGAAACACCATATATTTT. Protein sequence: CASRRTGAAGNTIYF.

This clone was seen more than once but under ten times. The chain recombines TRBV6-6 with TRBJ1-1; a weak D match, TRBD1 (5 bases). Germline loops: CDR1 MNHNY, CDR2 SVGAGI (reference sequence). V was cut by 7 bases and J by 7 bases, with 19 bases left in between. The CDR3 covers 14 residues. CDR3 bases: TGTGCCAGCAACTTCGTGACGGGGGTGGTTGAAGCTTTCTTT. Translation gives CASNFVTGVVEAFF.

J is TRBJ1-5 and V is TRBV19; D perhaps matches TRBD1 (6 bases). This CDR3 comprises 17 residues. Trimming took 5 bases from V and 2 from J, leaving 19 bases between them. From germline, CDR1 is LNHDA and CDR2 SQIVND (reference sequence). The CDR3 nucleotides read TGTGCCAGTAGTCGGGACACCAGGAAATGGGGCAATCAGCCCCAGCATTTT. Its translation is CASSRDTRKWGNQPQHF.

V and J are TRBV6-4 and TRBJ2-1, with TRBD2 identical over 11 bases. CDR1 and CDR2 from the germline V gene are MRHNA and SNTAGT. The J segment lost 4 bases and the V segment lost 3 bases, leaving 2 bases of the junction unmatched. The CDR3 contains 15 residues. The CDR3: CASSELAGDYNEQFF. In DNA form, the CDR3 reads TGTGCCAGCAGTGAACTAGCGGGGGATTACAATGAGCAGTTCTTC.

This chain uses TRBV10-1 with TRBJ1-1, with a tentative D call TRBD1 (5 bases). Germline values: CDR1 WNHNN, CDR2 SYGVQD (reference sequence). The CDR3 totals 13 residues. V was trimmed by 3 bases and J by 12 bases, leaving 17 bases between them. CDR3 sequence reads: CASSEIGGTSPFF. In DNA form, the CDR3 reads TGCGCCAGCAGTGAAATCGGGGGGACCTCACCTTTCTTT.

The CDR3 is CASSLAWIGGDQVETQYF. CDR3 DNA sequence: TGTGCCAGCAGCTTAGCTTGGATAGGAGGGGATCAGGTGGAGACCCAGTACTTC. This chain uses TRBV7-2 with TRBJ2-5; a weak D match, TRBD2 (6 bases). The CDR3 spans 18 residues. Germline V gene sequence: CDR1 SGHTA, CDR2 FQGNSA. Between the trimmed V and J ends, which lost 0 bases and 5 bases, there was a span of 22 bases.

This chain joins TRBV5-4 and TRBJ1-3; 8 nucleotides line up with TRBD1. CDR3 length: 15 residues. Unmatched junction bases numbered 3, after V lost 0 bases and J lost 4 bases. Germline assignment: CDR1 SGHNT and CDR2 YYREEE (reference sequence). CDR3: CASSLVGQGGNTIYF. CDR3 coding DNA: TGTGCCAGCAGCTTGGTCGGACAGGGAGGAAACACCATATATTTT.

The V and J genes are TRBV7-2 and TRBJ1-1, with a tentative D call TRBD1 (5 bases). Deletions cut 5 bases from V and 2 bases from J, with 9 bases between. This CDR3 comprises 13 residues. Germline V gene lookup returns CDR1 SGHTA and CDR2 FQGNSA. The CDR3 sequence: CASSTQANTEAFF. Written as DNA, the CDR3 is TGTGCCAGCAGCACACAGGCTAACACTGAAGCTTTCTTT.

This chain connects TRBV7-2 to TRBJ2-3, with a weak D call TRBD2 (5 bases). Trimming stripped 1 base from V and 3 bases from J, with 14 bases between. The V gene's germline CDR1 is SGHTA and CDR2 FQGNSA. CDR3 size: 16 residues. The CDR3 spells CASSLGRGLGTDTQYF. The CDR3 DNA is TGTGCCAGCAGCTTAGGACGGGGATTGGGTACAGATACGCAGTATTTT.

The V gene is TRBV25-1, the J gene TRBJ1-2; D not resolved. Germline values: CDR1 MGHDK, CDR2 SYGVNS. The CDR3 spans 13 residues. V was trimmed by 3 bases and J by 6 bases, leaving 11 bases between them. The CDR3 DNA is TGTGCCAGCAGTGAGGTTGGAGGGAATGGCTACACCTTC. Translating gives CASSEVGGNGYTF.

The chain couples TRBV9 to TRBJ2-5, with 10 nucleotides matching TRBD2. In germline, CDR1 is SGDLS, CDR2 YYNGEE. The CDR3 loop spans 15 amino acids. Germline trimming cut 0 bases from V and 4 bases from J; bases unmatched to any gene: 3. As DNA, the CDR3 is TGTGCCAGCAGCGTAGCTAGCGGGGGCACAGAGACCCAGTACTTC. Translation: CASSVASGGTETQYF.

This clone appeared once. The J gene is TRBJ2-3, the V gene TRBV5-4; 9 bases are shared with TRBD1. The germline V gene encodes CDR1 SGHNT and CDR2 YYREEE (reference sequence). CDR3 length equals 14 residues. The V segment lost 3 bases and the J segment 8 bases; nucleotides outside the gene matches: 7. The CDR3 protein is CASSSGQGRGTQYF. The DNA of the CDR3 is TGTGCCAGCAGCTCGGGACAGGGCCGTGGTACGCAGTATTTT. Full variable domain (missing parts from reference TRBV5-4 and TRBJ2-3): ETGVTQSPTHLIKTRGQQVTLRCSSQSGHNTVSWYQQALGQGPQFIFQYYREEENGRGNFPPRFSGLQFPNYSSELNVNALELDDSALYLCASSSGQGRGTQYFGPGTRLTVL.

The V and J genes are TRBV9 and TRBJ1-2; tentative D call: TRBD1 (6 bases). Between the trimmed V and J ends, which lost 7 bases and 3 bases, there was a span of 13 bases. The CDR3 length is 13 residues. The germline gives CDR1 SGDLS, CDR2 YYNGEE. The CDR3 region is CASGRTVYYGYTF. DNA of the CDR3: TGTGCCAGCGGCCGGACAGTCTACTATGGCTACACCTTC.

This clone was detected only once. This chain links TRBV7-3 with TRBJ2-1; tentatively, D is TRBD2 (6 bases). This CDR3 has 14 residues. V lost 5 bases and J 9 bases, leaving 17 bases between the germline ends. Germline-derived CDR1 and CDR2 are SGHTA and FQGTGA. The CDR3 loop reads CASSAAREIGEQFF. Here the CDR3 DNA reads TGTGCCAGCAGCGCCGCACGGGAGATTGGTGAGCAGTTCTTC.